This TCR beta chain was found in a study of tissue T cells after allogeneic stem cell transplantation. The length of the CDR3 is 14 residues. V dropped 1 base and J dropped 3 bases, with 8 bases sitting between them. Germline V gene data show CDR1 as NNHDY and CDR2 as SYVADS. Points on this clone: Gene names are the mouse ones. Read sequence stops 1 residue before the CDR3 end, and the germline J gene provides the missing end.

Stated time point: mouse harvest day 7 after allogeneic transplant. Each mouse received 10^7 T-cell-depleted marrow cells plus 10^6 splenic CD5+ T cells by tail vein. Data came from immunoSEQ multiplex PCR; TCRdb stores just in-frame clones and leaves some out. The data show some 6,000 clones, around two fifths seen once. V and J are TRBV13-3 and TRBJ2-1, with D hard to call. Sample: skin. The clonotype originates from a female BALB/c mouse given C57BL/6 T cells with graft-versus-host disease after an allogeneic hematopoietic cell transplant. The CDR3 sequence: CASSDTALYAEQFF. The CDR3 DNA, read in part, is TGTGCCAGCAGTGATACTGCCCTCTATGCTGAGCAGTTC.